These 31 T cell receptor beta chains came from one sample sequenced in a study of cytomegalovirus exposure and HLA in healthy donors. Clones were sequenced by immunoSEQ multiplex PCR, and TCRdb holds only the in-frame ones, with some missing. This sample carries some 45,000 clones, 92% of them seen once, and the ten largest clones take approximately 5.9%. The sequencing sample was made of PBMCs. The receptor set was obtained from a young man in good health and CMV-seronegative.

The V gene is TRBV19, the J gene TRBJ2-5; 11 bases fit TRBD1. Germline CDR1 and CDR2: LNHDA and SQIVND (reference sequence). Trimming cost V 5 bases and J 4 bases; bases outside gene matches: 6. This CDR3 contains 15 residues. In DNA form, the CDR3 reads TGTGCCAGTAGTCCGGACAGGGGGCAGGGAGAGACCCAGTACTTC. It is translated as CASSPDRGQGETQYF.

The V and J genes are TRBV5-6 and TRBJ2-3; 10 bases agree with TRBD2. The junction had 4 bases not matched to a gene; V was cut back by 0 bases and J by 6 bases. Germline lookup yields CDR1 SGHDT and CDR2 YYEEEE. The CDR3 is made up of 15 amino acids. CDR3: CASSLERGGRDTQYF. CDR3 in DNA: TGTGCCAGCAGCTTGGAGCGGGGGGGCCGGGATACGCAGTATTTT.

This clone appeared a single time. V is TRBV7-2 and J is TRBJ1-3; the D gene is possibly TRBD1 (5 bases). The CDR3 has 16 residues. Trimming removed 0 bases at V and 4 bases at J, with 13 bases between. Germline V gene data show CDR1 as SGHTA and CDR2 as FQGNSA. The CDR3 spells CASSLATPGSGNTIYF. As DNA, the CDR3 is TGTGCCAGCAGCTTAGCGACCCCAGGGTCAGGAAACACCATATATTTT.

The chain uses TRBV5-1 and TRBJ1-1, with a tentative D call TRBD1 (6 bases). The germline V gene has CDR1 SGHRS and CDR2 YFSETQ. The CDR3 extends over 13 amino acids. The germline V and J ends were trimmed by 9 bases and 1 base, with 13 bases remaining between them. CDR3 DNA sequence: TGCGCCACGAGGCAGGGGAAGAACACTGAAGCTTTCTTT. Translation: CATRQGKNTEAFF.

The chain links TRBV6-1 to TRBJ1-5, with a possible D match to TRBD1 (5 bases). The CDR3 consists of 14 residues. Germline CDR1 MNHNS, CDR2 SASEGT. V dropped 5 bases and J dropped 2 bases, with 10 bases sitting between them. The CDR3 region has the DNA TGTGCCAGCAGTCCTCAGGGTGGCAATCAGCCCCAGCATTTT. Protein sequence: CASSPQGGNQPQHF.

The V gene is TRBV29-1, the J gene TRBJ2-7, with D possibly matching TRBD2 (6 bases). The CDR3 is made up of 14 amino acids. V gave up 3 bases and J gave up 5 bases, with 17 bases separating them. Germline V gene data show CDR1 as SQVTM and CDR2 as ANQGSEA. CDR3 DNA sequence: TGCAGCGTTGAGGCGCGCGGGACGTCCCACGAGCAGTACTTC. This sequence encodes CSVEARGTSHEQYF.

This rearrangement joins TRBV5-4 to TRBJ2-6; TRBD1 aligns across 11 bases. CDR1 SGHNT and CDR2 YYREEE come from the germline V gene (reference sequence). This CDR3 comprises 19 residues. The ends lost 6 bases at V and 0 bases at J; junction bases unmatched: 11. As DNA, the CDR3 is TGTGCCAGCACCCGTGGGGGACAGGGGGTCCTCTCTGGGGCCAACGTCCTGACTTTC. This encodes CASTRGGQGVLSGANVLTF. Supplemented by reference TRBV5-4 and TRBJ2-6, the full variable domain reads ETGVTQSPTHLIKTRGQQVTLRCSSQSGHNTVSWYQQALGQGPQFIFQYYREEENGRGNFPPRFSGLQFPNYSSELNVNALELDDSALYLCASTRGGQGVLSGANVLTFGAGSRLTVL.

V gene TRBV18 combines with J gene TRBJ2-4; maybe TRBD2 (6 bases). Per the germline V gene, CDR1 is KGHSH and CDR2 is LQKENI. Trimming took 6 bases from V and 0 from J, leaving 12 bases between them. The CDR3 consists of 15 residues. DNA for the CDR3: TGTGCCAGCTCCCCCGAGCGGGTAGCCAAAAACATTCAGTACTTC. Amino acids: CASSPERVAKNIQYF.

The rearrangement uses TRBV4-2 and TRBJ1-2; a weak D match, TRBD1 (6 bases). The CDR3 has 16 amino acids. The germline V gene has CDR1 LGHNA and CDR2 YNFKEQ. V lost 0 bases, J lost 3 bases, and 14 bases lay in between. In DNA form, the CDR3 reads TGTGCCAGCAGCCAAGATCGGGGGGCCTCCGACTATGGCTACACCTTC. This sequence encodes CASSQDRGASDYGYTF.

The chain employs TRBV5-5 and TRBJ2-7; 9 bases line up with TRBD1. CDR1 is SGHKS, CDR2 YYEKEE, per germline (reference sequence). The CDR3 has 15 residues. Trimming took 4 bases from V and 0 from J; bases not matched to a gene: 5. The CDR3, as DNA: TGTGCCAGCAGCAGGGGGGACAGGGTCTCCTACGAGCAGTACTTC. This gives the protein CASSRGDRVSYEQYF. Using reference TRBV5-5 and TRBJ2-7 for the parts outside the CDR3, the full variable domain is DAGVTQSPTHLIKTRGQQVTLRCSPISGHKSVSWYQQVLGQGPQFIFQYYEKEERGRGNFPDRFSARQFPNYSSELNVNALLLGDSALYLCASSRGDRVSYEQYFGPGTRLTVT.

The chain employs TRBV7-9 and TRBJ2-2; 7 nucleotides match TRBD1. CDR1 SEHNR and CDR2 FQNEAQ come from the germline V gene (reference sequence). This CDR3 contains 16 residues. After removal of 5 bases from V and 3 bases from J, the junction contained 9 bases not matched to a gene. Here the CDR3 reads CASSGPQGIDTGELFF. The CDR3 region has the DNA TGTGCCAGCAGCGGTCCACAGGGGATCGACACCGGGGAGCTGTTTTTT.

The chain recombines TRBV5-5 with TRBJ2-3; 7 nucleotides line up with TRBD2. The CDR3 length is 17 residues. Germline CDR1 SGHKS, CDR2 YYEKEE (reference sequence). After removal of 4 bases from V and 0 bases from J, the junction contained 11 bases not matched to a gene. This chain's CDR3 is CASSRGLAGTSTDTQYF. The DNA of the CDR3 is TGTGCCAGCAGCCGCGGTTTAGCGGGTACTAGCACAGATACGCAGTATTTT.

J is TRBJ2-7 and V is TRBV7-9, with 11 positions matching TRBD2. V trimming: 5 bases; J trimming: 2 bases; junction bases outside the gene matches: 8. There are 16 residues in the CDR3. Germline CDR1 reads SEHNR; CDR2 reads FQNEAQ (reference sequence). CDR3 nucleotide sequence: TGTGCCAGCAGCCCCCGGACTAGCGGGCCTCCCTACGAGCAGTACTTC. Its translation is CASSPRTSGPPYEQYF. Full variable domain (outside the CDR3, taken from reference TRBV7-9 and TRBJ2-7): DTGVSQNPRHKITKRGQNVTFRCDPISEHNRLYWYRQTLGQGPEFLTYFQNEAQLEKSRLLSDRFSAERPKGSFSTLEIQRTEQGDSAMYLCASSPRTSGPPYEQYFGPGTRLTVT.

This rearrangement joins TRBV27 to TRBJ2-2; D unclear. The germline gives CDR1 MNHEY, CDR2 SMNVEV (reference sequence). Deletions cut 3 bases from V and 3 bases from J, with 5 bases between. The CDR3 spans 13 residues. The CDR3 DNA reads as TGTGCCAGCAGTTTCCGGTACACCGGGGAGCTGTTTTTT. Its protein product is CASSFRYTGELFF.

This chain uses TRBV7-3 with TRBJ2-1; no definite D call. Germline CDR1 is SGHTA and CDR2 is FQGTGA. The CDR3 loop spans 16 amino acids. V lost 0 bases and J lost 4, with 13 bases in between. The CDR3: CASSLTVTDLYNEQFF. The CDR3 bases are TGTGCCAGCAGCTTAACGGTCACCGACTTGTACAATGAGCAGTTCTTC.

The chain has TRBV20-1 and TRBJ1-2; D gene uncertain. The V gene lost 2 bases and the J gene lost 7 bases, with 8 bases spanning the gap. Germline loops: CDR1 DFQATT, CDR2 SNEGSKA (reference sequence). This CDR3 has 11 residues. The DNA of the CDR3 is TGCAGTGCTAGAAAGCAGGCTGGCTACACCTTC. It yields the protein CSARKQAGYTF.

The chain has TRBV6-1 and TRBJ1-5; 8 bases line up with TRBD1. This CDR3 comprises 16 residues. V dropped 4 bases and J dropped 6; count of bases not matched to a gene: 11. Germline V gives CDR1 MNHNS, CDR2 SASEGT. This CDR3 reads CASSASSRGRGQPQHF. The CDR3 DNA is TGTGCCAGCAGTGCAAGCTCCAGGGGGCGCGGTCAGCCCCAGCATTTT.

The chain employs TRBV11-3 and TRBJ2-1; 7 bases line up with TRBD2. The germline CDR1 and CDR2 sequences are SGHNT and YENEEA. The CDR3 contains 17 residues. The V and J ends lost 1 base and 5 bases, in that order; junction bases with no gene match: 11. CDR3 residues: CASSLAEGSGHDNEQFF. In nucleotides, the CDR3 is TGTGCCAGCAGCTTAGCCGAGGGTAGCGGGCACGACAATGAGCAGTTCTTC. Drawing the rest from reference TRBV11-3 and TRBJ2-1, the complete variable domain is EAGVVQSPRYKIIEKKQPVAFWCNPISGHNTLYWYLQNLGQGPELLIRYENEEAVDDSQLPKDRFSAERLKGVDSTLKIQPAELGDSAVYLCASSLAEGSGHDNEQFFGPGTRLTVL.

Here the CDR3 reads CASRDRAGANVLTF. CDR3 nucleotide sequence: TGTGCCAGTCGAGACAGGGCTGGGGCCAACGTCCTGACTTTC. This chain uses TRBV19 with TRBJ2-6; TRBD1 agrees at 7 bases. The CDR3 extends over 14 amino acids. J gave up 2 bases and V 8 bases, and 3 bases lay outside the gene matches. Germline V gene lookup returns CDR1 LNHDA and CDR2 SQIVND (reference sequence). Looking up the rest from reference TRBV19 and TRBJ2-6 gives the full variable domain: DGGITQSPKYLFRKEGQNVTLSCEQNLNHDAMYWYRQDPGQGLRLIYYSQIVNDFQKGDIAEGYSVSREKKESFPLTVTSAQKNPTAFYLCASRDRAGANVLTFGAGSRLTVL.

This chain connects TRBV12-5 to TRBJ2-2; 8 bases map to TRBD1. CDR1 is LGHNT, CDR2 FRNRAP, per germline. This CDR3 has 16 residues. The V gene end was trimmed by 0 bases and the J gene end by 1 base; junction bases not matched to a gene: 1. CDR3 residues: CASGLVQGGNTGELFF. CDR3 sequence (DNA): TGTGCTAGTGGTTTGGTACAGGGGGGGAACACCGGGGAGCTGTTTTTT. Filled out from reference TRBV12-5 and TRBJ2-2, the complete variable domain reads DARVTQTPRHKVTEMGQEVTMRCQPILGHNTVFWYRQTMMQGLELLAYFRNRAPLDDSGMPKDRFSAEMPDATLATLKIQPSEPRDSAVYFCASGLVQGGNTGELFFGEGSRLTVL.

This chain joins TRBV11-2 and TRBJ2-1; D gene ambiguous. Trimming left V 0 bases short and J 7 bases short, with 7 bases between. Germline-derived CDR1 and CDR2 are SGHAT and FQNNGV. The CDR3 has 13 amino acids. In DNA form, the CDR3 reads TGTGCCAGCAGCTTAGACCGCCGGAATGAGCAGTTCTTC. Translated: CASSLDRRNEQFF.

The CDR3 coding sequence is TGCGCCAGCAGTTACAGGGTTGGGTATGGCTACACCTTC. Protein: CASSYRVGYGYTF. This chain links TRBV5-1 with TRBJ1-2, with a weak D call TRBD1 (6 bases). Per germline, CDR1 SGHRS and CDR2 YFSETQ. CDR3 length: 13 residues. Trimming pared 5 bases from V and 5 bases from J, leaving 13 bases between.

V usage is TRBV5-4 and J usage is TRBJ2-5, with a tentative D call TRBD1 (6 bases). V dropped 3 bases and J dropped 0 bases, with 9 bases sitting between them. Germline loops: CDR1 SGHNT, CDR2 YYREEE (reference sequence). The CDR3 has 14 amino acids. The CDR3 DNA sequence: TGTGCCAGCAGCTCCGGACAGTACCAAGAGACCCAGTACTTC. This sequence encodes CASSSGQYQETQYF.

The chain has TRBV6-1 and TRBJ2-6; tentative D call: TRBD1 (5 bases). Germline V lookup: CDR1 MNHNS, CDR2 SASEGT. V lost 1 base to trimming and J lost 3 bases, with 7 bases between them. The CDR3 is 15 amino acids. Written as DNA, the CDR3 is TGTGCCAGCAGTGAAGGGGGCGGTGGGGCCAACGTCCTGACTTTC. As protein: CASSEGGGGANVLTF.

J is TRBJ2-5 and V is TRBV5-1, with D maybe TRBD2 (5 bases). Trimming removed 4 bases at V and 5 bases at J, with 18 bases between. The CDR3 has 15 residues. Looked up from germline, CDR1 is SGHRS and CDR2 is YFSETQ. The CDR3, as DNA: TGCGCCAGCAGCGCCCTCCGCGGCAGAGGGGAGACCCAGTACTTC. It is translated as CASSALRGRGETQYF. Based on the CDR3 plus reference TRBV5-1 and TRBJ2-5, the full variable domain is KAGVTQTPRYLIKTRGQQVTLSCSPISGHRSVSWYQQTPGQGLQFLFEYFSETQRNKGNFPGRFSGRQFSNSRSEMNVSTLELGDSALYLCASSALRGRGETQYFGPGTRLLVL.

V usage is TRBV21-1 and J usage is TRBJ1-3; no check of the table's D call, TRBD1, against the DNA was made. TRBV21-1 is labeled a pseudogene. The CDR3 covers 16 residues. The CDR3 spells CASSKEVRDSGNTIYF. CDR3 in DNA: TGTGCCAGCAGCAAAGAGGTCAGGGACTCTGGAAACACCATATATTTT.

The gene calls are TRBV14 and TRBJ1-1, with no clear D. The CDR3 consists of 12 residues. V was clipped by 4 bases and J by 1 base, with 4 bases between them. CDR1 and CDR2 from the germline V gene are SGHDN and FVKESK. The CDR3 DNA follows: TGTGCCAGCAGCCCCTGGAACACTGAAGCTTTCTTT. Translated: CASSPWNTEAFF.

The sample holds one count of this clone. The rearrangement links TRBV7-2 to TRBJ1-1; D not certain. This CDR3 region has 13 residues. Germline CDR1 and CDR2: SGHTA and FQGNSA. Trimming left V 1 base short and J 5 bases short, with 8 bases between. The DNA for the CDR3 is TGTGCCAGCAGCTTAGGTCCCCGGACTGAAGCTTTCTTT. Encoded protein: CASSLGPRTEAFF.

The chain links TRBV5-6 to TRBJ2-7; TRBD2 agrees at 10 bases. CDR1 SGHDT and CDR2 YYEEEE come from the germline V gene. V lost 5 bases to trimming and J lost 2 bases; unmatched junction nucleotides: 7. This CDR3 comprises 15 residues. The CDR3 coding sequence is TGTGCCAGCAGTCCAGGACTAGCGGTTACCTACGAGCAGTACTTC. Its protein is CASSPGLAVTYEQYF.

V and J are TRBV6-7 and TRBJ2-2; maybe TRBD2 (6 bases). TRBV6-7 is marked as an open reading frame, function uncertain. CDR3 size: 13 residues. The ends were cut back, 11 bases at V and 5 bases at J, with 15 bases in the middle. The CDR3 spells CAVPGRRTGELFF. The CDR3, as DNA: TGTGCCGTCCCAGGGAGGAGGACCGGGGAGCTGTTTTTT.

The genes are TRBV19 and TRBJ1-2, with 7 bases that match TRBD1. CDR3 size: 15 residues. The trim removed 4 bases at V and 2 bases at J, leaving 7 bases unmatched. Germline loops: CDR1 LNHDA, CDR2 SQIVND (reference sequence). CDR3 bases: TGTGCCAGTAGTACCCCCGGGACAGCCAACTATGGCTACACCTTC. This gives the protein CASSTPGTANYGYTF.